These T cell receptor beta chains were read from a single sample in a study of blood T cell repertoires in COVID-19. Sequencing was performed with immunoSEQ multiplex PCR; in TCRdb, only in-frame clones are kept and a portion is missing. This table has about 160,000 clones, over 80% appearing once. The sample was peripheral blood. These receptors were taken from a woman in her sixties who had recovered from COVID-19. Each CDR3 is given with its conserved first and last residue.

v_call: TRBV7-2; cdr3_length: 14; j_call: TRBJ2-5; cdr3_aa: CASTPSRGGETQYF
v_call: TRBV5-1; cdr3_length: 15; j_call: TRBJ2-2; cdr3_aa: CASSLTGGNTGELFF
v_call: TRBV29-1; cdr3_length: 13; j_call: TRBJ1-1; cdr3_aa: CSGGTGFNAEAFF
v_call: TRBV28; cdr3_length: 15; j_call: TRBJ1-2; cdr3_aa: CASSVQTGVTYGYTF
v_call: TRBV24-1; cdr3_length: 13; j_call: TRBJ1-5; cdr3_aa: CATSAGERQPQHF
v_call: TRBV10-3; cdr3_length: 16; j_call: TRBJ2-1; cdr3_aa: CAISGILAGADNEQFF
v_call: TRBV6-2/TRBV6-3; cdr3_length: 17; j_call: TRBJ1-6; cdr3_aa: CASSYSETGANNSPLHF
v_call: TRBV29-1; cdr3_length: 14; j_call: TRBJ2-5; cdr3_aa: CSVEVAGGHTTQYF
v_call: TRBV5-1; cdr3_length: 17; j_call: TRBJ1-3; cdr3_aa: CASSSGGTGDSGNTIYF
v_call: TRBV4-3; cdr3_length: 18; j_call: TRBJ2-2; cdr3_aa: CASSQGGPGQGSPGELFF
v_call: TRBV5-1; cdr3_length: 15; j_call: TRBJ2-2; cdr3_aa: CASSLSNLNTGELFF
v_call: TRBV25-1; cdr3_length: 15; j_call: TRBJ1-6; cdr3_aa: CASTFGRQTNSPLHF
v_call: TRBV9; cdr3_length: 11; j_call: TRBJ1-1; cdr3_aa: CASSENDKAFF
v_call: TRBV19; cdr3_length: 18; j_call: TRBJ1-2; cdr3_aa: CASSMFGTGSYGDYGYTF
v_call: TRBV30; cdr3_length: 15; j_call: TRBJ1-4; cdr3_aa: CAWSPRTGINEKLFF
v_call: TRBV9; cdr3_length: 14; j_call: TRBJ1-1; cdr3_aa: CASSVVGKNTEAFF
v_call: TRBV5-1; cdr3_length: 21; j_call: TRBJ2-5; cdr3_aa: CASSHSLYRDRGHQSQETQYF
v_call: TRBV2; cdr3_length: 15; j_call: TRBJ1-5; cdr3_aa: CASIRDRLGNQPQHF
v_call: TRBV5-1; cdr3_length: 15; j_call: TRBJ1-1; cdr3_aa: CASSPGDRDNTEAFF
v_call: TRBV7-9; cdr3_length: 13; j_call: TRBJ2-3; cdr3_aa: CASSPQTGDTQYF
v_call: TRBV28; cdr3_length: 16; j_call: TRBJ2-7; cdr3_aa: CASSFGGESGEYEQYF
v_call: TRBV19; cdr3_length: 14; j_call: TRBJ1-5; cdr3_aa: CASNQGFSNQPQHF
v_call: TRBV5-1; cdr3_length: 13; j_call: TRBJ2-3; cdr3_aa: CATSRGSTDTQYF
v_call: TRBV27; cdr3_length: 15; j_call: TRBJ1-6; cdr3_aa: CASSFEHRGRSPLHF
v_call: TRBV7-9; cdr3_length: 18; j_call: TRBJ2-7; cdr3_aa: CASSARGQGAPLGHEQYF
v_call: TRBV7-3; cdr3_length: 17; j_call: TRBJ2-2; cdr3_aa: CASSLFAAGADTGELFF
v_call: TRBV7-3; cdr3_length: 14; j_call: TRBJ1-2; cdr3_aa: CASSRGTEQNGYTF
v_call: TRBV7-9; cdr3_length: 16; j_call: TRBJ2-7; cdr3_aa: CASSLGGVQSTYEQYF